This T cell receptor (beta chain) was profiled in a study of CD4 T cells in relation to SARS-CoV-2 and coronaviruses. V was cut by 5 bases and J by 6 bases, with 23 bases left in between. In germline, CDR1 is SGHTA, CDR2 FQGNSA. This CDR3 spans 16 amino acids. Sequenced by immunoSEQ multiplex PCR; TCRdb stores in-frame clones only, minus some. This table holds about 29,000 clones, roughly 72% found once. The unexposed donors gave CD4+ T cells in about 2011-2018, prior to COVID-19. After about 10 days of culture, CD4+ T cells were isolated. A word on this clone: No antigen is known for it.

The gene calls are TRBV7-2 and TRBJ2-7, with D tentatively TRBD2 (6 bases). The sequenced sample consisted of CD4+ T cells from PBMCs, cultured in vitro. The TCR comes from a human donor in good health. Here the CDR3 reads CASSPHSGGGLGEQYF. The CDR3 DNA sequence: TGTGCCAGCAGCCCCCATAGCGGAGGAGGGCTTGGCGAGCAGTACTTC.